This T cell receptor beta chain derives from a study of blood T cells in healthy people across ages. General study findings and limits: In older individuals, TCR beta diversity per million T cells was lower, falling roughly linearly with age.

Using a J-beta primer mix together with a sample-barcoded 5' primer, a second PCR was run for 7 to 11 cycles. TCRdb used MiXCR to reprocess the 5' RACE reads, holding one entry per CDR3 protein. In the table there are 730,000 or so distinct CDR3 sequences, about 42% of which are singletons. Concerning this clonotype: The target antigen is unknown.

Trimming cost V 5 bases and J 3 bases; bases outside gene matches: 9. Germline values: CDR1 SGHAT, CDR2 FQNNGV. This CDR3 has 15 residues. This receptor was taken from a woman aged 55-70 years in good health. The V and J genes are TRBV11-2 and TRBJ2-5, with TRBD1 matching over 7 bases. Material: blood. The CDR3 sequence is CASSPPWTGKETQYF. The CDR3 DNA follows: TGTGCCAGCAGCCCCCCTTGGACAGGAAAAGAGACCCAGTACTTC.